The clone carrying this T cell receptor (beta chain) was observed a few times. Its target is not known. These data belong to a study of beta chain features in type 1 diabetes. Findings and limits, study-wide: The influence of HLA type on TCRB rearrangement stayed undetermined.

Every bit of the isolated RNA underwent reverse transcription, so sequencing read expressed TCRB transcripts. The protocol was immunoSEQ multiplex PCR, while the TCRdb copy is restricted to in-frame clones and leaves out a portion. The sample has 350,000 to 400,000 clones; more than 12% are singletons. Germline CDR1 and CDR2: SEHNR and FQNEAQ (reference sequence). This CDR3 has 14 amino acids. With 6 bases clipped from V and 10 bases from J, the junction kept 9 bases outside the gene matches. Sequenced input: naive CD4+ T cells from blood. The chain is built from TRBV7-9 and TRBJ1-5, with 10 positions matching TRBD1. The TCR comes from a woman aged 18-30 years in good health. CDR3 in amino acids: CASSFGTGDAPQHF. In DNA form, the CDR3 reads TGTGCCAGCAGTTTCGGGACAGGGGACGCCCCCCAGCATTTT.